A selection of T cell receptor beta chains follows, all from one sample in a study of post-analysis software for immune sequencing data. TCRdb independently ran MiXCR on the PCR reads; one entry per CDR3 protein. Among hundreds of thousands of distinct CDR3 sequences listed, 53% were seen once. Sample: blood. These receptors were collected from a girl aged 10 to 17 with multiple sclerosis. Both conserved end residues are part of each CDR3. The D gene is left open where the match is weak. The size field is filled for only some rows; it gives once, few, many or a size class.

TRBJ2-5 . . TRBV5-1 TGCGCCAGCAGCCCCAGGATCGAAGAGACCCAGTACTTC CASSPRIEETQYF
TRBJ2-7 . TRBD1 TRBV6-2/TRBV6-3 TGTGCCAGCAGGAGAAGTGGACAGGGGACGCGATCCTACGAGCAGTACTTC CASRRSGQGTRSYEQYF
TRBJ2-5 . . TRBV29-1 TGCAGCGTTTCTGTTCTCCGGACATCCATCCAAGAGACCCAGTACTTC CSVSVLRTSIQETQYF
TRBJ1-2 . . TRBV29-1 TGCAGCGTTCATGATAGGCAAACCTATGGCTACACCTTC CSVHDRQTYGYTF
TRBJ2-1 . . TRBV10-1 TGCGCCAGTTCTTCCTTTAGCCCGAGCTCCTACAATGAGCAGTTCTTC CASSSFSPSSYNEQFF
TRBJ1-2 . . TRBV6-6 TGTGCCAGCAGTTACCAGGGGCCGGACGCTAACTATGGCTACACCTTC CASSYQGPDANYGYTF
TRBJ1-2 . . TRBV12-3/TRBV12-4 TGTGCCAGCAGTTTTTCGTTTAGTAGGGGGACCTACACCTTC CASSFSFSRGTYTF
TRBJ2-1 . TRBD2 TRBV20-1 TGCAGTGCTAGGCTAGCGGGGAATTTCAATGAGCAGTTCTTC CSARLAGNFNEQFF
TRBJ1-4 . . TRBV7-6 TGTGCCAGCAGCTCGGGGGTCTACGATGAAAAACTGTTTTTT CASSSGVYDEKLFF
TRBJ2-1 few . TRBV3-1 TGTGCCAGCAGCCAAGCCGGGACTGGCTACAATGAGCAGTTCTTC CASSQAGTGYNEQFF
TRBJ2-5 few TRBD2 TRBV4-1 TGCGCCAGCAGCCAAGATGGGACTAGCGGACACCAAGAGACCCAGTACTTC CASSQDGTSGHQETQYF
TRBJ2-6 few . TRBV3-1 TGTGCCAGCAGCCAAGATCGGAGCAGCTCTGGGGCCAACGTCCTGACTTTC CASSQDRSSSGANVLTF
TRBJ1-1 many . TRBV6-4 TGTGCCAGCAGTGAGGGGACAAACACTGAAGCTTTCTTT CASSEGTNTEAFF
TRBJ2-1 . . TRBV3-1 TGTGCCAGCAGCCAAGAACAGAGCTCCTACAATGAGCAGTTCTTC CASSQEQSSYNEQFF
TRBJ2-3 few . TRBV12-3/TRBV12-4 TGTGCCAGCACCACCAGGGGGGGGACTGCAGATACGCAGTATTTT CASTTRGGTADTQYF
TRBJ2-7 few . TRBV29-1 TGCAGCGTTGAAAGTGTGGCTCAGGGAGGCTACGAGCAGTACTTC CSVESVAQGGYEQYF